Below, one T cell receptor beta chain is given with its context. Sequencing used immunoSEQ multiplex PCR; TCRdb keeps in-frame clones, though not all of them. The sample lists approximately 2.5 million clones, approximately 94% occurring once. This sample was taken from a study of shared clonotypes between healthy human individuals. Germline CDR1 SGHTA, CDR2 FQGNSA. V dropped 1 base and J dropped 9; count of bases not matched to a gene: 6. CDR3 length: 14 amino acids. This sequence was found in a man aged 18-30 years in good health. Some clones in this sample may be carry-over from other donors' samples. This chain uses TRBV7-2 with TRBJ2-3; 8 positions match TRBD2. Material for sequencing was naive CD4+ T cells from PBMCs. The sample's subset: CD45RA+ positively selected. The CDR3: CASSLGVAGRTQYF. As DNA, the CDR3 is TGTGCCAGCAGCTTAGGGGTAGCGGGGAGAACGCAGTATTTT.